This T cell receptor beta chain emerged from a study of blood T cell repertoires in COVID-19. Study details: Sites in the United States, Italy and Spain provided acute and convalescent COVID-19 samples. From T cells, B-cell-depleted T cells, or PBMCs came the material, which was cDNA or gDNA.

Trimming left V 0 bases short and J 1 base short, with 10 bases between. Germline values: CDR1 SGHRS, CDR2 YFSETQ. This CDR3 region has 15 residues. Participants came from around 25 US areas, aged roughly 18 to 95 years. Original handling: Estimation of nucleated cell counts relied on the amplification of reference gene primers. Clones were read by immunoSEQ multiplex PCR, and TCRdb kept only the in-frame ones, dropping some. Clonal size and the V and J genes are those of that table, whereas D and trimming came from the DNA. The profile shows about 360,000 clones, more than 70% of them singletons. Sequencing was performed on PBMCs or T cells enriched from blood (not recorded which). The receptor comes from a man under 40 who had recovered from COVID-19. V gene TRBV5-1 combines with J gene TRBJ1-1; TRBD1 is a possible D gene (5 bases). The CDR3 sequence is CASSLGRQGNTEAFF. DNA for the CDR3: TGCGCCAGCAGCTTGGGTCGGCAGGGGAACACTGAAGCTTTCTTT. Looking up the rest from reference TRBV5-1 and TRBJ1-1 gives the full variable domain: KAGVTQTPRYLIKTRGQQVTLSCSPISGHRSVSWYQQTPGQGLQFLFEYFSETQRNKGNFPGRFSGRQFSNSRSEMNVSTLELGDSALYLCASSLGRQGNTEAFFGQGTRLTVV.